The 18 T cell receptor beta chains below all came from one sample that was sequenced in a study of prognosis after radiotherapy for stage I lung cancer. It was by two-round multiplex PCR that TCR beta CDR3 was amplified from genomic DNA. Amplification during the initial PCR round employed primers specific to each TRBV and TRBJ gene. MiXCR, applied by TCRdb to the multiplex PCR reads, yields one record per CDR3 protein. The profile shows around 15,000 distinct CDR3 sequences, approximately 45% of them singletons. Sample: PBMCs, taken before or after stereotactic body radiation therapy (not recorded which). These receptors all stem from a donor aged 50 or older with non-small cell lung cancer.

Worth noting for this clonotype: A clone one base away is much larger, so this may be a read error. This chain uses TRBV4-1 with TRBJ2-5; TRBD2 is a possible D gene (5 bases). The germline CDR1 and CDR2 sequences are MGHRA and YSYEKL. The CDR3 sequence is 17 residues long. CDR3 loop: CVSSQDRIRAGYETQYF. The CDR3 bases are TGCGTCAGCAGCCAAGACCGGATCCGGGCGGGTTATGAGACCCAGTACTTC.

Details on this clonotype: A much larger clone lies one base from this, so it may be a read error. In this CDR3 the conserved last residue, phenylalanine or tryptophan, is missing, so a read error is likely. This sequence joins TRBV29-1 and TRBJ2-1, with D possibly called TRBD1 or TRBD2 (5 bases each). CDR3 length: 16 residues. Trimming stripped 0 bases from V and 4 bases from J, with 16 bases between. Germline-derived CDR1 and CDR2 are SQVTM and ANQGSEA. DNA of the CDR3: TGCAGCGTTGAAGATAGGGGACCCTTTTTATACAATGAGCAGTTCTTA. Amino acid sequence: CSVEDRGPFLYNEQFL.

In this sample, this clonotype turned up many times. The chain uses TRBV7-8 and TRBJ1-4; 7 bases are a match to TRBD1. Germline V gene sequence: CDR1 SGHVS, CDR2 FQNEAQ. This CDR3 comprises 18 residues. V lost 1 base, J lost 2 bases, and 10 bases stayed unmatched. As DNA, the CDR3 is TGTGCCAGCAGCTTAGTTATCCTTAGACAGGGCACTAATGAAAAACTGTTTTTT. Translation: CASSLVILRQGTNEKLFF.

This clonotype is deemed medium-sized. One end of the junction is discordant with germline, which a read error may explain. This chain joins TRBV4-1 and TRBJ2-7, with 9 bases matching TRBD2. The CDR3 covers 15 residues. Germline V lookup: CDR1 MGHRA, CDR2 YSYEKL. CDR3 loop: CASSQAASGMYEQYF. In DNA, the CDR3 is TGTGCCAGCAGCCAAGCGGCTAGCGGGATGTACGAGCAGTACTTC.

V gene TRBV2 combines with J gene TRBJ1-4; 7 positions match TRBD1. The germline CDR1 and CDR2 sequences are SNHLY and FYNNEI. V shed 8 bases, J shed 3 bases, and the junction held 9 bases outside the gene matches. This CDR3 comprises 15 residues. Here the CDR3 DNA reads TGTGCCAGCCTATTCGATCAGGGGGCTAATGAAAAACTGTTTTTT. Translating it yields CASLFDQGANEKLFF.

The sample holds many counts of this clonotype. The chain recombines TRBV3-1 with TRBJ1-3, with 7 bases lining up with TRBD1. The trim removed 4 bases at V and 2 bases at J, leaving 2 bases unmatched. In germline, CDR1 is LGHDT, CDR2 YNNKEL (reference sequence). This CDR3 spans 14 amino acids. The CDR3 is CASSPQGTGNTIYF. The CDR3 DNA is TGTGCCAGCAGCCCACAGGGGACTGGAAACACCATATATTTT.

This chain links TRBV24-1 with TRBJ2-5; D unclear. The V gene lost 2 bases and the J gene lost 1 base, with 7 bases spanning the gap. This CDR3 comprises 14 residues. Germline assignment: CDR1 KGHDR and CDR2 SFDVKD. CDR3 protein: CATSDSDIQETQYF. In nucleotides, the CDR3 is TGTGCCACCAGTGATTCCGATATCCAAGAGACCCAGTACTTC.

The chain uses TRBV6-5 and TRBJ1-1, with D possibly matching TRBD1 (5 bases). In germline, CDR1 is MNHEY, CDR2 SVGAGI. The CDR3 length is 15 residues. Trimming took off 3 bases at V and 8 bases at J, with 19 bases between the two ends. The DNA of the CDR3 is TGTGCCAGCAGTTATAACGAGGGGCTAACGGGGGAAGCTTTCTTT. Translated, it gives CASSYNEGLTGEAFF.

Notes on this clonotype: A far larger clone lies a single base away; this is likely a read error. J is TRBJ1-2 and V is TRBV6-5; the D gene is possibly TRBD1 (6 bases). V lost 2 bases and J lost 4, with 20 bases in between. The CDR3 loop spans 17 amino acids. Per germline, CDR1 MNHEY and CDR2 SVGAGI. The CDR3 protein is CASSYNRGQIGPYGYTF. DNA of the CDR3: TGTGCCAGCAGTTACAACCGCGGACAGATTGGACCCTATGGCTACACCTTC.

V gene TRBV30 combines with J gene TRBJ1-5; tentatively, D is TRBD1 (5 bases). The CDR3 consists of 12 residues. Trimming stripped 4 bases from V and 6 bases from J, with 10 bases between. From germline, CDR1 is GTSNPN and CDR2 SVGIG (reference sequence). CDR3 protein: CAWKAGSQPQHF. The DNA of the CDR3 is TGTGCCTGGAAGGCAGGGTCTCAGCCCCAGCATTTT.

About this clonotype: A junction boundary mismatches the germline segment, possibly from a read error. The chain couples TRBV6-1 to TRBJ1-2; D is undetermined. The CDR3 has 15 residues. Germline lookup yields CDR1 MNHNS and CDR2 SASEGT. For the CDR3, the DNA is TGTGCCAGCAGTGAAGCGCGTGGCAGTATCTATGTCTACACCTTC. Protein product: CASSEARGSIYVYTF.

This chain joins TRBV19 and TRBJ1-2; the D gene is possibly TRBD1 (5 bases). The CDR3 sequence is 14 residues long. Trimming took off 6 bases at V and 4 bases at J, with 15 bases between the two ends. Germline CDR1 is LNHDA and CDR2 is SQIVND (reference sequence). Here the CDR3 reads CASRLVGTPYGYTF. The CDR3 DNA reads as TGTGCCAGTAGGCTCGTCGGGACGCCCTATGGCTACACCTTC.

This chain uses TRBV4-1 with TRBJ2-7; D remains ambiguous. The V end lost 0 bases, the J end lost 0 bases, and 12 bases lay between the germline ends. The germline V gene encodes CDR1 MGHRA and CDR2 YSYEKL. The CDR3 runs 16 residues. In DNA form, the CDR3 reads TGCGCCAGCAGCCAAGATAAACAGACAAGCTCCTACGAGCAGTACTTC. This gives the protein CASSQDKQTSSYEQYF.

For the CDR3, the DNA is TGTGCCAGCAGCGAGGGGGCGAAATATGGCTACACCTTC. As protein: CASSEGAKYGYTF. The chain combines TRBV9 with TRBJ1-2; 7 positions agree with TRBD1. Germline CDR1 reads SGDLS; CDR2 reads YYNGEE. The trim removed 3 bases at V and 5 bases at J, leaving 4 bases unmatched. This CDR3 has 13 amino acids.

The chain uses TRBV6-1 and TRBJ2-1; D is ambiguous. V dropped 6 bases and J dropped 10 bases, with 19 bases sitting between them. The CDR3 totals 14 residues. In germline, CDR1 is MNHNS, CDR2 SASEGT. This chain's CDR3 is CASSQLRIAAEQFF. The CDR3 DNA sequence: TGTGCCAGCAGCCAACTTCGAATAGCCGCCGAGCAGTTCTTC.

Details on this clonotype: One junction end disagrees with the germline gene, perhaps due to a read error. This chain connects TRBV2 to TRBJ2-2; possibly TRBD2 for D (5 bases). CDR3 size: 18 residues. The V gene's germline CDR1 is SNHLY and CDR2 FYNNEI. CDR3 region: CAGSVRLGAGATTGELFF. The CDR3 DNA reads as TGTGCCGGCAGCGTCCGCTTGGGAGCTGGAGCAACCACCGGGGAGCTGTTTTTT.

This clonotype was seen only a few times. A read error may explain this, as a much larger clone is one base away. The chain combines TRBV18 with TRBJ1-2, with 7 bases aligning to TRBD1. The CDR3 totals 14 residues. V lost 3 bases to trimming and J lost 4 bases; unmatched junction nucleotides: 5. CDR1 is KGHSH, CDR2 LQKENI, per germline. The DNA for the CDR3 is TGTGCCAGCTCACCGGACAGGAGAAGCTATGGCTACACCTTC. This codes for CASSPDRRSYGYTF.

This clonotype was counted ten times or more. V gene TRBV20-1 combines with J gene TRBJ2-7; 7 nucleotides agree with TRBD2. Germline lookup yields CDR1 DFQATT and CDR2 SNEGSKA (reference sequence). V shed 5 bases, J shed 2 bases, and the junction held 6 bases outside the gene matches. The CDR3 covers 13 residues. CDR3 nucleotides: TGCAGTGCTCTCTCTAGCGGCCCCTACGAGCAGTACTTC. Translated: CSALSSGPYEQYF.